The 11 T cell receptor beta chains below come from one sample, sequenced in a study of shared clonotypes between healthy human individuals. Profiling relied on immunoSEQ multiplex PCR, and the TCRdb table lists in-frame clones only, not all of them. The sample holds about 2 million clones, less than 95% seen once. Terminally differentiated effector memory CD45RA+ cells were excluded by CCR7 positive selection of CD45RO-negative cells. The sequenced material came from naive CD8+ T cells sorted from blood. The receptors originated from a man between 18 and 35 years old in good health.

The chain carries TRBV10-3 and TRBJ1-6; 7 positions agree with TRBD1. The CDR3 totals 19 residues. With 0 bases clipped from V and 5 bases from J, the junction kept 13 bases outside the gene matches. The germline V gene encodes CDR1 ENHRY and CDR2 SYGVKD. Written as DNA, the CDR3 is TGTGCCATCAGTGAGTCGTATGACAGGGTACGGATAGATAATTCACCCCTCCACTTT. Translated, it gives CAISESYDRVRIDNSPLHF.

This rearrangement joins TRBV5-4 to TRBJ1-6; D is unclear. This CDR3 comprises 13 residues. Germline values: CDR1 SGHNT, CDR2 YYREEE (reference sequence). V was cut by 1 base and J by 19 bases, with 18 bases left in between. The CDR3 loop reads CASSLPQAEDRHF. The CDR3 nucleotides are TGTGCCAGCAGCTTGCCCCAGGCTGAAGATAGGCACTTT.

V gene TRBV29-1 combines with J gene TRBJ2-7; possible D gene TRBD1, 5 bases. CDR1 is SQVTM and CDR2 is ANQGSEA in the germline V gene. CDR3 size: 13 residues. Trimming cost V 1 base and J 4 bases, with 11 bases left between them. The CDR3 DNA reads as TGCAGCGTTGAAGCAGGGTCATTGTACGAGCAGTACTTC. It yields the protein CSVEAGSLYEQYF.

This clone was found once. This chain connects TRBV19 to TRBJ1-1; D might be TRBD1 (6 bases). The length of the CDR3 is 16 residues. Germline V gives CDR1 LNHDA, CDR2 SQIVND (reference sequence). Deletions cut 5 bases from V and 3 bases from J, with 19 bases between. The CDR3 coding sequence is TGTGCCAGTAGTTTGGACAGAAAAAATGAGTACACTGAAGCTTTCTTT. Protein sequence: CASSLDRKNEYTEAFF.

The genes are TRBV4-1 and TRBJ2-1; 8 nucleotides match TRBD2. Looked up from germline, CDR1 is MGHRA and CDR2 is YSYEKL. The CDR3 extends over 16 amino acids. The ends lost 4 bases at V and 4 bases at J; junction bases unmatched: 9. The CDR3 region has the DNA TGCGCCAGCAGCCCTGAGGCGGGGGGCCATTACAATGAGCAGTTCTTC. This gives the protein CASSPEAGGHYNEQFF.

The chain recombines TRBV6-1 with TRBJ2-7; 7 bases line up with TRBD1. The ends lost 4 bases at V and 5 bases at J; junction bases unmatched: 8. Germline assignment: CDR1 MNHNS and CDR2 SASEGT. The CDR3 is made up of 14 amino acids. The CDR3 nucleotides read TGTGCCAGCAGTGGAACAGGGGTTATGGACGAGCAGTACTTC. Amino acid sequence: CASSGTGVMDEQYF.

The rearrangement joins TRBV28 to TRBJ2-5, with D possibly being TRBD1 (6 bases). Germline CDR1 reads MDHEN; CDR2 reads SYDVKM. V lost 5 bases to trimming and J lost 4 bases, with 11 bases between them. There are 13 residues in the CDR3. The CDR3 loop is CASSPQGRETQYF. The CDR3 DNA follows: TGTGCCAGCAGTCCACAGGGCAGAGAGACCCAGTACTTC.

The chain has TRBV7-9 and TRBJ2-2, with 8 bases matching TRBD2. Trimming at V came to 5 bases and at J to 7 bases, leaving 9 bases not matched to a gene. Looked up from germline, CDR1 is SEHNR and CDR2 is FQNEAQ (reference sequence). This CDR3 contains 15 residues. The CDR3 sequence is CASSTRGATVGELFF. The CDR3 region has the DNA TGTGCCAGCAGCACGCGGGGGGCCACGGTCGGGGAGCTGTTTTTT.

The rearrangement links TRBV9 to TRBJ2-3, with 7 bases lining up with TRBD2. Trimming at V came to 3 bases and at J to 0 bases, leaving 16 bases not matched to a gene. CDR1 is SGDLS, CDR2 YYNGEE, per germline. The CDR3 is 19 residues long. The DNA for the CDR3 is TGTGCCAGCAGCGCCATAGGGGAGATAGCGGGCTTTAGCACAGATACGCAGTATTTT. Protein product: CASSAIGEIAGFSTDTQYF.

V is TRBV6-5 and J is TRBJ1-5; unclear D gene. V was pared by 0 bases and J by 7 bases, with 10 bases between. The CDR3 sequence is 14 residues long. Germline V lookup: CDR1 MNHEY, CDR2 SVGAGI. DNA for the CDR3: TGTGCCAGCAGTTACTCCGGGGAAGGACAGCCCCAGCATTTT. Residues: CASSYSGEGQPQHF.

The chain is built from TRBV7-8 and TRBJ2-7; D perhaps matches TRBD2 (5 bases). The V and J ends lost 6 bases and 6 bases respectively, with 21 bases between them. Germline CDR1 and CDR2: SGHVS and FQNEAQ. The CDR3 is 15 amino acids. The CDR3 reads CASRHIEGIAGEQYF. The CDR3 DNA follows: TGTGCCAGCAGGCACATAGAGGGTATCGCTGGCGAGCAGTACTTC.